This record looks at one T cell receptor (beta chain) sequence and its context. The target antigen is unknown. CDR1 and CDR2 from the germline V gene are MNHEY and SMNVEV (reference sequence). There are 14 residues in the CDR3. The V and J ends lost 8 bases and 2 bases respectively, with 16 bases between them. These data come from a study of radiation and T cells in renal cell carcinoma. Study-level points and caveats: From baseline, blood top tumor clonotypes peaked at 2 weeks post-radiation.

Repertoires were generated with immunoSEQ multiplex PCR, while TCRdb's copy carries only in-frame clones and drops some. The table shows some 150,000 clones, with about 87% occurring only once. This sample's time point: blood 2 weeks post-SBRT. The treatment is: 15 Gy SBRT to primary tumor, nephrectomy 4 weeks later. V is TRBV27 and J is TRBJ2-7, with D perhaps matching TRBD1 (5 bases). This material consisted of blood, taken from a patient whose treatment included radiotherapy and nephrectomy. This TCR derives from a woman in her 50s with renal cell carcinoma. As DNA, the CDR3 is TGTGCCAGCGGTCGGTCAGGGAACCCCTACGAGCAGTACTTC. This codes for CASGRSGNPYEQYF.